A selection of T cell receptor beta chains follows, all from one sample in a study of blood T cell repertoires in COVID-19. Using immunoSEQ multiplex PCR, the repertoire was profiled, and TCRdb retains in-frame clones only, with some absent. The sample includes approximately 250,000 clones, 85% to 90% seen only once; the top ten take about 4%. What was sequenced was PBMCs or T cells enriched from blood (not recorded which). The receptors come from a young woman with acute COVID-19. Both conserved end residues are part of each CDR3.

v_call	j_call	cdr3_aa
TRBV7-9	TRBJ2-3	CASSPETTGTSDMSDTQYF
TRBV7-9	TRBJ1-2	CASTETGEGGYTF
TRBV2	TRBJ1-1	CASGRLNTEAFF
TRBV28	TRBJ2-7	CASSPQRRQYEQYF
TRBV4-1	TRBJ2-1	CASSRLESSGTRNEQFF
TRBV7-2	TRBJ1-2	CASSLALSRNYGYTF
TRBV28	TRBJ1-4	CASIGGNEKLFF
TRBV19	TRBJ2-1	CASLSGSTLPEQFF
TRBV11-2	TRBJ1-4	CASSYNNLDRVNEKLFF
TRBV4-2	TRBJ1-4	CASSQDRGNEKLFF
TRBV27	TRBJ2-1	CASSLYAPSGNNEQFF
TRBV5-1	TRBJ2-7	CASSVTGGEQYF
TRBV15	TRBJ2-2	CATNNRREDNTGELFF
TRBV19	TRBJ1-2	CASSNQGSGYGYTF
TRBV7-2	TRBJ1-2	CASSLGGTGNYGYTF
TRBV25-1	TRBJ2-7	CASSRTLNADFYEQYF
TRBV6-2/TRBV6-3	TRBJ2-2	CASSRTGTSGSITGELFF
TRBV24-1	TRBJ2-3	CATSDLLSGSSFGTQYF
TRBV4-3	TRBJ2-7	CASSPSTAGSPHEQYF
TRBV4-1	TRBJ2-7	CASSPQGYEQYF
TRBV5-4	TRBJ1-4	CASSLGPGTNEKLFF
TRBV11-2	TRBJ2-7	CASSLAPGGEQYF
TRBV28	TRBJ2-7	CASSFSPLHGSFDQYF
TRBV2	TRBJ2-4	CASRQGGSNIQYF
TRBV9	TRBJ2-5	CASSGLAGGPWETQYF
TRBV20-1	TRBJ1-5	CSASSGGGNQPQHF
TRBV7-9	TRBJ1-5	CASSLQQGQPQHF
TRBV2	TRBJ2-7	CASQGLAGGYEQYF
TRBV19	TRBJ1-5	CASSERVNSNQPQHF
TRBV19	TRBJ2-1	CASSFLRDSNNEQFF
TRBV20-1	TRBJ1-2	CSAVQGLGYTF
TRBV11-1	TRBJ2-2	CASSPERQGNTGELFF
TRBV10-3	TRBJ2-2	CAISEGPVAGTGELFF
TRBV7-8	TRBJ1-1	CASSPDRGQGANTEAFF
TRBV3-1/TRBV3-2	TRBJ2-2	CASSPPGVGVFWELFF
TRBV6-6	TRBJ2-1	CASSFRQTHYIRFF
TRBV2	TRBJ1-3	CASRVDGSSGNTIYF
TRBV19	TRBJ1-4	CASSIRIQVRPNEKLFF
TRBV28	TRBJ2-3	CASSHTSDRTDTQYF
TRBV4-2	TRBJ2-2	CASSQEQEGTGELFF
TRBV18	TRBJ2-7	CASSPNTGSDEQYF
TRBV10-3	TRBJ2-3	CAISGTSGTTDTQYF
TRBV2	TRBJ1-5	CASTSGTESNQPQHF
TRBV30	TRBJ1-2	CAWRQGYGYTF
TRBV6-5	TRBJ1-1	CASRLGQGAEAFF
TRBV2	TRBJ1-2	CASSLQGNYGYTF
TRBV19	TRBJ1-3	CASSIVGSGNTIYF
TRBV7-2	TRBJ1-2	CASSQDRAGLGYTF
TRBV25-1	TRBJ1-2	CASSDPPDYGYTF
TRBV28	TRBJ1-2	CASSSVPRDYGYTF
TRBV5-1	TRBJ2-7	CASSLGDRGRDEQYF
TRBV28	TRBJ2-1	CASSLSGANEQFF
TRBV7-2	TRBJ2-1	CASSLGGGLDPYNEQFF
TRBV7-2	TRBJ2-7	CASTLTGTSNDEQYF
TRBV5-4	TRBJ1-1	CASSSSVAGNTEAFF
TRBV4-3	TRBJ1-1	CASSQTDRENTEAFF
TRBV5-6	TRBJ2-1	CASRNTGWAYNEQFF
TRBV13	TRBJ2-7	CASSYSGQDYEQYF
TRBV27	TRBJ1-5	CASSLGTGSNQPQHF
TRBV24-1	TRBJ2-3	CATSDLVDRLDTQYF